This TCR beta chain was captured in a study of graft-versus-host responses after intestinal transplantation. At the level of the study: The recipients all started with anti-thymocyte globulin induction and then took tacrolimus and steroids for roughly 3 years. Points from the study as a whole: Present in recipient marrow, GvH clones included some that appeared first in ileum or blood. Some patients had graft-donor T cell macrochimerism. In their allografts, the ratios of graft-versus-host to host-versus-graft T cell clones were high.

The germline V gene encodes CDR1 SEHNR and CDR2 FQNEAQ (reference sequence). The V gene lost 5 bases and the J gene lost 3 bases, with 8 bases spanning the gap. The length of the CDR3 is 12 residues. This clone has a handful of counts. As yet, its antigen is unknown. TCRdb's table, derived via immunoSEQ multiplex PCR, lists solely in-frame clones and lacks some. The data contain roughly 80,000 clones, around 87% of them singletons. Material: unstimulated CD8+ T cells sorted from spleen or lymph node cells, obtained before transplant. The chain has TRBV7-9 and TRBJ2-7; D ambiguous. This receptor was taken from a human donor who was the organ donor for an intestinal transplant. CDR3 loop: CASSPSNYEQYF. In DNA, the CDR3 is TGTGCCAGCAGCCCGTCTAACTACGAGCAGTACTTC.